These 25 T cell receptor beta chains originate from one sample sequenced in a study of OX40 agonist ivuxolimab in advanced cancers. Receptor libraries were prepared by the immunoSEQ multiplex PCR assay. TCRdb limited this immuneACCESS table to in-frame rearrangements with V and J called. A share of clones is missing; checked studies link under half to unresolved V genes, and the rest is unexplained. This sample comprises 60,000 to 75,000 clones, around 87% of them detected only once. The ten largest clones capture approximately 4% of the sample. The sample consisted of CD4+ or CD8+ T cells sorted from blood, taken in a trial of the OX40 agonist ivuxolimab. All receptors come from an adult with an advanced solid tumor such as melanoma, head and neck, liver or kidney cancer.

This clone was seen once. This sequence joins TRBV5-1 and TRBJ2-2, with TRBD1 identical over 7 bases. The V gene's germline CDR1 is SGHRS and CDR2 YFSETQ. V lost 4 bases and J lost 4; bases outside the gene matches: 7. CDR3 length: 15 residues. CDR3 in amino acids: CASSLPTGATGELFF. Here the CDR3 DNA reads TGCGCCAGCAGCCTTCCAACAGGGGCCACCGGGGAGCTGTTTTTT.

The CDR3 loop is CATSRGVDRVQPQHF. CDR3 coding DNA: TGTGCCACCAGCAGAGGGGTCGACAGGGTTCAGCCCCAGCATTTT. The chain employs TRBV15 and TRBJ1-5; 7 nucleotides match TRBD1. Looked up from germline, CDR1 is LNHNV and CDR2 is YYDKDF (reference sequence). V was pared by 1 base and J by 6 bases, with 6 bases of the junction left unmatched. The CDR3 sequence is 15 residues long.

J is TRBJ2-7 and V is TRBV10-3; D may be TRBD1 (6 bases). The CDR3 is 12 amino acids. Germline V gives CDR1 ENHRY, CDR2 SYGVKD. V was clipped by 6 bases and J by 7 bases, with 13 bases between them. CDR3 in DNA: TGTGCCATCAGCTCGCAGGGGAGTGAGCAGTACTTC. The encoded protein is CAISSQGSEQYF.

The chain's CDR3 is CASSEGPMSSYEQYF. The CDR3 bases are TGTGCCAGCAGTGAAGGGCCCATGAGCTCCTACGAGCAGTACTTC. This rearrangement joins TRBV2 to TRBJ2-7; D uncertain. The CDR3 extends over 15 amino acids. Germline CDR1 is SNHLY and CDR2 is FYNNEI. The V and J ends lost 1 base and 0 bases respectively, with 10 bases between them. Using reference TRBV2 and TRBJ2-7 for the parts outside the CDR3, the full variable domain is EPEVTQTPSHQVTQMGQEVILRCVPISNHLYFYWYRQILGQKVEFLVSFYNNEISEKSEIFDDQFSVERPDGSNFTLKIRSTKLEDSAMYFCASSEGPMSSYEQYFGPGTRLTVT.

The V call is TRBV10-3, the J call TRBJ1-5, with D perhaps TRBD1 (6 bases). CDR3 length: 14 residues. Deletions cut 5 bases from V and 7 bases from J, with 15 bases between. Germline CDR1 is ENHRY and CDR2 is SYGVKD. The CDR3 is CAISLDSMNQPQHF. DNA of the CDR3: TGTGCCATCAGTTTGGACAGTATGAACCAGCCCCAGCATTTT.

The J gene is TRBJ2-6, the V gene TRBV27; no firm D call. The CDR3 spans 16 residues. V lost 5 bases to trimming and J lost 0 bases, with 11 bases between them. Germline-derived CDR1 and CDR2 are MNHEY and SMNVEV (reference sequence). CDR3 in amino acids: CASSKTINSGANVLTF. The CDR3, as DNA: TGTGCCAGCAGTAAAACCATCAACTCTGGGGCCAACGTCCTGACTTTC.

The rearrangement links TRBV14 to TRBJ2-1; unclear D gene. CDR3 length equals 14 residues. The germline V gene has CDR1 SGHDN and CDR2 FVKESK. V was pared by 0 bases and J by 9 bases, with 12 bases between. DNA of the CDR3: TGTGCCAGCAGCCAAGAGTTCTTTTACGGTGAGCAGTTCTTC. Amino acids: CASSQEFFYGEQFF. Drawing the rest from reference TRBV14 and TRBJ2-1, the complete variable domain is EAGVTQFPSHSVIEKGQTVTLRCDPISGHDNLYWYRRVMGKEIKFLLHFVKESKQDESGMPNNRFLAERTGGTYSTLKVQPAELEDSGVYFCASSQEFFYGEQFFGPGTRLTVL.

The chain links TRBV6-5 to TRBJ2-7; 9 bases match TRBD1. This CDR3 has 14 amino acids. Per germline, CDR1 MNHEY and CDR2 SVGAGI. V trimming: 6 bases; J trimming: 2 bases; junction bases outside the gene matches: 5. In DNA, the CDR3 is TGTGCCAGCAGGAGGGACAGGGTCACCTACGAGCAGTACTTC. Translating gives CASRRDRVTYEQYF.

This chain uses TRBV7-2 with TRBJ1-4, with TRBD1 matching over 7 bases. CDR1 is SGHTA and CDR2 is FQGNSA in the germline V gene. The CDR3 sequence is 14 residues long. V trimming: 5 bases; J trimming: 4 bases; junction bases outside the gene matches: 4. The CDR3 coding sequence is TGTGCCAGCAGCCAGGGGGGGGGTAATGAAAAACTGTTTTTT. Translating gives CASSQGGGNEKLFF.

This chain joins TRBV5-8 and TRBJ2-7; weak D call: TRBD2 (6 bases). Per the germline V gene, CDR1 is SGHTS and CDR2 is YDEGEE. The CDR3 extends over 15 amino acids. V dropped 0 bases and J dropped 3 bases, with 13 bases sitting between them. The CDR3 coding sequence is TGTGCCAGCAGCTTGGGGCAGGGACTTCACTACGAGCAGTACTTC. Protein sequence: CASSLGQGLHYEQYF.

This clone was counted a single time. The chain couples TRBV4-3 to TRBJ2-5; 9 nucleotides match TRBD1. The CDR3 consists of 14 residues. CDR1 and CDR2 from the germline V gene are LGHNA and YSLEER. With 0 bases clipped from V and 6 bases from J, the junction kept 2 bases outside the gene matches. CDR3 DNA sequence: TGCGCCAGCAGCCAAGAAGACAGGGGGAAGACCCAGTACTTC. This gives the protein CASSQEDRGKTQYF.

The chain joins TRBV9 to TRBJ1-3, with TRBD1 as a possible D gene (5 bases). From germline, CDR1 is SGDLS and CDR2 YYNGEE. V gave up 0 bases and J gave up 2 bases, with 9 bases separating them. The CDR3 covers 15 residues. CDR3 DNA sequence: TGTGCCAGCAGCGTAGATCAGGGAGCTGGAAACACCATATATTTT. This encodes CASSVDQGAGNTIYF.

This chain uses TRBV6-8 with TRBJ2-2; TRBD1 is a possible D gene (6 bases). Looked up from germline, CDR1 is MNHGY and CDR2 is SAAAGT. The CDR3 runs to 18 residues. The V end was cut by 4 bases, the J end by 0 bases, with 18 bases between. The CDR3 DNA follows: TGTGCCAGCAGTTCCGCAGGGGTATCCCAAACGAACACCGGGGAGCTGTTTTTT. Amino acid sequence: CASSSAGVSQTNTGELFF.

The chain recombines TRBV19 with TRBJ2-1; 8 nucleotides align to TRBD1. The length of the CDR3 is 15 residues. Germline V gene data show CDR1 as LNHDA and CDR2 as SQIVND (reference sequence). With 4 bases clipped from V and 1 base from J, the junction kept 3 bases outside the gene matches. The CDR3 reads CASSTGQGSYNEQFF. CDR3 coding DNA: TGTGCCAGTAGTACTGGACAGGGATCCTACAATGAGCAGTTCTTC.

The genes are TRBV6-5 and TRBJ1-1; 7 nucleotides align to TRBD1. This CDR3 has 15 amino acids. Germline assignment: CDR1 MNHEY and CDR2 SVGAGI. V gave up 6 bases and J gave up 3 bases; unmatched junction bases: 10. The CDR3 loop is CASRPGTAKYTEAFF. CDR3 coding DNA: TGTGCCAGCAGACCCGGGACAGCGAAATACACTGAAGCTTTCTTT.

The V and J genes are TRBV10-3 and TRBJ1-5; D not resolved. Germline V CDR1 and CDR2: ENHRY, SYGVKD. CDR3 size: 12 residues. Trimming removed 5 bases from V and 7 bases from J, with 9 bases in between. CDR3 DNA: TGTGCCATCAGTCAGCCGCGACAGCCCCAGCATTTT. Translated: CAISQPRQPQHF.

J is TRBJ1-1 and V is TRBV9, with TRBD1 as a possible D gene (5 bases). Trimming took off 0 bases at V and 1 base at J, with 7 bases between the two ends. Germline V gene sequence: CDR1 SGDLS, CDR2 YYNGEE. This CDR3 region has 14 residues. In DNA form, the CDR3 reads TGTGCCAGCAGCGTAGGGGGGAGGAACACTGAAGCTTTCTTT. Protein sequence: CASSVGGRNTEAFF.

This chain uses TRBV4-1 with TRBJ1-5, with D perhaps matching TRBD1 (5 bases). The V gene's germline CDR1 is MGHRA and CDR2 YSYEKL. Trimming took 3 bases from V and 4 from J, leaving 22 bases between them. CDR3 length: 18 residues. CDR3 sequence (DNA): TGCGCCAGCAGCCAGGCGGGGAAGGTAAGGGGAGAGAATCAGCCCCAGCATTTT. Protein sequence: CASSQAGKVRGENQPQHF.

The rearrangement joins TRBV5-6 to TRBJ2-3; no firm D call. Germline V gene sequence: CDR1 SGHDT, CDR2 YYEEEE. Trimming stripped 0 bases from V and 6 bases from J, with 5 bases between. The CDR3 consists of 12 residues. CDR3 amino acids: CASSLDWDTQYF. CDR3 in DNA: TGTGCCAGCAGCTTGGACTGGGATACGCAGTATTTT.

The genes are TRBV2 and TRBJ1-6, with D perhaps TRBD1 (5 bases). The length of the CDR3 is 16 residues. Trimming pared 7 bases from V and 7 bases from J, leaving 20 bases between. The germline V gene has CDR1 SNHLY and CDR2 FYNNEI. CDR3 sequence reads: CASTEGIGAVNSPLHF. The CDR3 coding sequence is TGTGCCAGCACTGAGGGGATTGGGGCGGTAAATTCACCCCTCCACTTT.

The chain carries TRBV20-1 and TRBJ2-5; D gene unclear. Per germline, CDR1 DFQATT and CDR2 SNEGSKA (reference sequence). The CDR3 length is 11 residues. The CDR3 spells CGVWNQETQYF. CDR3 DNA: TGCGGAGTTTGGAACCAAGAGACCCAGTACTTC.

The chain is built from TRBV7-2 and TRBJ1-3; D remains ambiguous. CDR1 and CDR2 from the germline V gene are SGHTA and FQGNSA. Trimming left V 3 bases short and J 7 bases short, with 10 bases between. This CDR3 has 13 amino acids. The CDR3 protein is CASSLGSVNTIYF. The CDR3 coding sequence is TGTGCCAGCAGCTTGGGGAGTGTGAACACCATATATTTT. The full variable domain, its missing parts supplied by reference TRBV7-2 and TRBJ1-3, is GAGVSQSPSNKVTEKGKDVELRCDPISGHTALYWYRQSLGQGLEFLIYFQGNSAPDKSGLPSDRFSAERTGGSVSTLTIQRTQQEDSAVYLCASSLGSVNTIYFGEGSWLTVV.

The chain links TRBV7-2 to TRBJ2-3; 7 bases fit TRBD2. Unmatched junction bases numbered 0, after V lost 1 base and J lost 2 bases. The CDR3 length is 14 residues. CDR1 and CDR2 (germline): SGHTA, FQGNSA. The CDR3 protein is CASSLGLATDTQYF. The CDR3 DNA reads TGTGCCAGCAGCTTAGGACTAGCCACAGATACGCAGTATTTT.

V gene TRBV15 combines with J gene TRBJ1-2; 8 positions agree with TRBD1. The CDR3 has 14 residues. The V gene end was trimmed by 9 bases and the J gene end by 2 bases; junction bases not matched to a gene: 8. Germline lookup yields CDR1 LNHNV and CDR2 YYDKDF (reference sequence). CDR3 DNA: TGTGCCACGTCAATCCGACAGGGGAACTATGGCTACACCTTC. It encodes CATSIRQGNYGYTF. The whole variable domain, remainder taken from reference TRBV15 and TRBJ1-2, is DAMVIQNPRYQVTQFGKPVTLSCSQTLNHNVMYWYQQKSSQAPKLLFHYYDKDFNNEADTPDNFQSRRPNTSFCFLDIRSPGLGDTAMYLCATSIRQGNYGYTFGSGTRLTVV.

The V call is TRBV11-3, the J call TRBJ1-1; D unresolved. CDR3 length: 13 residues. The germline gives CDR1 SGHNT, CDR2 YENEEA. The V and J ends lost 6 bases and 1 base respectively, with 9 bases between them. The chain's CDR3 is CASRAGPNTEAFF. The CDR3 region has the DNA TGTGCCAGCAGGGCCGGGCCGAACACTGAAGCTTTCTTT.